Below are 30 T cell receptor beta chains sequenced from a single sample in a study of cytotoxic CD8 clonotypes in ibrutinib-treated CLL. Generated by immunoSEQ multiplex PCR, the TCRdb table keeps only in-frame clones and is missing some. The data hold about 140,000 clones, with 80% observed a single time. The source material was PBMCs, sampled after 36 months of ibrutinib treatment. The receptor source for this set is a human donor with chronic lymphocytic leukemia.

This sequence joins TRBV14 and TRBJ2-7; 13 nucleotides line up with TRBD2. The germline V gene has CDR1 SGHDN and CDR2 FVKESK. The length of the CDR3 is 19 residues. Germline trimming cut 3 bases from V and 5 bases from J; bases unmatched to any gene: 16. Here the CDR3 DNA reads TGTGCCAGCAGCCACCGGAGAGGGACTAGCGGGGCTCCCGCCCACGAGCAGTACTTC. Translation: CASSHRRGTSGAPAHEQYF.

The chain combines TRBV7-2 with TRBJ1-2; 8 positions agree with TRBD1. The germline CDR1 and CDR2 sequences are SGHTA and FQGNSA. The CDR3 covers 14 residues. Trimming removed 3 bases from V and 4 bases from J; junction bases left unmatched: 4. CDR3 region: CASSFPGGVYGYTF. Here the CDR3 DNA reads TGTGCCAGCAGCTTCCCAGGGGGCGTCTATGGCTACACCTTC.

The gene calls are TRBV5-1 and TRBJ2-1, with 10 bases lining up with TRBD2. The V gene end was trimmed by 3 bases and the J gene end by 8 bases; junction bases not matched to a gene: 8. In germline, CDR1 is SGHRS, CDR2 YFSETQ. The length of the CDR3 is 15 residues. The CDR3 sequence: CASSSGTSVWDEQFF. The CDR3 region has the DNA TGCGCCAGCAGCTCCGGGACTAGCGTCTGGGATGAGCAGTTCTTC.

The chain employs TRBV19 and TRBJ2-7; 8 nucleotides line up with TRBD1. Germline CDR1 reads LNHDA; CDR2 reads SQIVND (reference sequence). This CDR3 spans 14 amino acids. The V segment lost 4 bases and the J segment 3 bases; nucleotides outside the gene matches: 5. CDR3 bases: TGTGCCAGTAGTACCCCGGGACAGGACTACGAGCAGTACTTC. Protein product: CASSTPGQDYEQYF.

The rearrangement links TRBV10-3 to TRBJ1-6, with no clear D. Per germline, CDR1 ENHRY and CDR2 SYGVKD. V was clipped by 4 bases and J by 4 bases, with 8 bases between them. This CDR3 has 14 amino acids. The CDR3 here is CAISAVQYNSPLHF. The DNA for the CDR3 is TGTGCCATCAGTGCGGTGCAATATAATTCACCCCTCCACTTT.

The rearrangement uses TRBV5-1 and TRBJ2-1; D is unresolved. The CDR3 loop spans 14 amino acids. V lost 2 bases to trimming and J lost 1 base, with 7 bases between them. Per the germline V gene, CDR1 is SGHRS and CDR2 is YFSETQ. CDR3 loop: CASSLRLSYNEQFF. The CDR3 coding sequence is TGCGCCAGCAGCTTAAGGCTATCCTACAATGAGCAGTTCTTC. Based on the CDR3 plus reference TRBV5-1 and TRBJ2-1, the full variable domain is KAGVTQTPRYLIKTRGQQVTLSCSPISGHRSVSWYQQTPGQGLQFLFEYFSETQRNKGNFPGRFSGRQFSNSRSEMNVSTLELGDSALYLCASSLRLSYNEQFFGPGTRLTVL.

The CDR3 here is CASSPTVWGAQDTQYF. The DNA of the CDR3 is TGTGCCAGCAGTCCGACTGTGTGGGGGGCTCAAGATACGCAGTATTTT. This sequence joins TRBV27 and TRBJ2-3; either TRBD1 or TRBD2 may supply D (6 bases each). There are 16 residues in the CDR3. The germline V gene has CDR1 MNHEY and CDR2 SMNVEV (reference sequence). Trimming took off 5 bases at V and 5 bases at J, with 20 bases between the two ends.

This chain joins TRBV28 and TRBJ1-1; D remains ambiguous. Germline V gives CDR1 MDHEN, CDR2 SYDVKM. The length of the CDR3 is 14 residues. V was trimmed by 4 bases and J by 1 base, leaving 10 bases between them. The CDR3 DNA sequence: TGTGCCAGCAGTTCTCCCCAACCGAACACTGAAGCTTTCTTT. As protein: CASSSPQPNTEAFF. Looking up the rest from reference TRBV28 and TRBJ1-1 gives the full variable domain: DVKVTQSSRYLVKRTGEKVFLECVQDMDHENMFWYRQDPGLGLRLIYFSYDVKMKEKGDIPEGYSVSREKKERFSLILESASTNQTSMYLCASSSPQPNTEAFFGQGTRLTVV.

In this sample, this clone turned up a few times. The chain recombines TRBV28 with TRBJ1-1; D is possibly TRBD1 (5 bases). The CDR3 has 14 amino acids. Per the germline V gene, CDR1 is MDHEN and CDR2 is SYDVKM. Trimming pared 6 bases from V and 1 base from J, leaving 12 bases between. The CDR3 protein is CASSFPTENTEAFF. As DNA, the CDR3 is TGTGCCAGCAGCTTTCCGACAGAGAACACTGAAGCTTTCTTT.

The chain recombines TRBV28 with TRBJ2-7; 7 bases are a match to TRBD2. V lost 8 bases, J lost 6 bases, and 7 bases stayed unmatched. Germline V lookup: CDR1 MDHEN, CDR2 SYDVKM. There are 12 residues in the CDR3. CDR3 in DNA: TGTGCCAGCGGCCCTGGGGGGGGCGAGCAGTACTTC. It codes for CASGPGGGEQYF.

DNA of the CDR3: TGTGCCATCAGTGAGGTACTAGCGGGGGGCACAGATACGCAGTATTTT. Protein product: CAISEVLAGGTDTQYF. The chain links TRBV10-3 to TRBJ2-3; 11 positions agree with TRBD2. V shed 2 bases, J shed 1 base, and the junction held 2 bases outside the gene matches. The CDR3 is made up of 16 amino acids. Germline loops: CDR1 ENHRY, CDR2 SYGVKD.

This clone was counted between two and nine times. Written as DNA, the CDR3 is TGTGCCAGCAGCTTATTAGTTAATCAGCCCCAGCATTTT. Amino acid sequence: CASSLLVNQPQHF. The chain employs TRBV7-2 and TRBJ1-5; no definite D call. The germline gives CDR1 SGHTA, CDR2 FQGNSA. This CDR3 has 13 residues. V lost 2 bases and J lost 4, with 6 bases in between. Full variable domain (rest looked up from reference TRBV7-2 and TRBJ1-5): GAGVSQSPSNKVTEKGKDVELRCDPISGHTALYWYRQSLGQGLEFLIYFQGNSAPDKSGLPSDRFSAERTGGSVSTLTIQRTQQEDSAVYLCASSLLVNQPQHFGDGTRLSIL.

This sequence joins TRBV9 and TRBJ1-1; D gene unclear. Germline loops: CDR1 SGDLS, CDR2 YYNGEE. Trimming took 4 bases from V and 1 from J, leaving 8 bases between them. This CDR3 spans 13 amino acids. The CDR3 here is CASSKRGNTEAFF. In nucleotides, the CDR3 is TGTGCCAGCAGCAAGCGGGGGAACACTGAAGCTTTCTTT.

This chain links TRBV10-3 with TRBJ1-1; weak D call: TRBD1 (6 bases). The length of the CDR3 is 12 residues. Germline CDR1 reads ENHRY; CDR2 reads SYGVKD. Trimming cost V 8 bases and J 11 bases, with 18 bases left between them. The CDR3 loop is CAILGGGAEAFF. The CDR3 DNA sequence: TGTGCCATCTTGGGCGGGGGCGCGGAGGCTTTCTTT.

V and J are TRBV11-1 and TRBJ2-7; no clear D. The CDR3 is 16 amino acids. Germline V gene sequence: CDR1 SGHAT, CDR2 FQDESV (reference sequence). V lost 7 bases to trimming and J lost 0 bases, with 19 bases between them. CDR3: CASTKDWDYYSYEQYF. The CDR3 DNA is TGTGCCAGCACTAAGGATTGGGATTACTACTCCTACGAGCAGTACTTC.

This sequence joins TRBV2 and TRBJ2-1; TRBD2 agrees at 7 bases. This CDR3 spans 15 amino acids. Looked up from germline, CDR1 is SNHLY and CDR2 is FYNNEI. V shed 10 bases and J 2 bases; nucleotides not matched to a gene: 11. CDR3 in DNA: TGTGCCATCAAATCGTCTAGCGGACCCTACAATGAGCAGTTCTTC. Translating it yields CAIKSSSGPYNEQFF.

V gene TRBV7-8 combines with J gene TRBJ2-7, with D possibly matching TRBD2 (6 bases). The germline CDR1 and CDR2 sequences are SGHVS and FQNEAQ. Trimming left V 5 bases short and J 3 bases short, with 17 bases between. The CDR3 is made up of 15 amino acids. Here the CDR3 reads CASSTSRQGFYEQYF. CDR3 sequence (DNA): TGTGCCAGCAGCACTAGCCGGCAGGGCTTCTACGAGCAGTACTTC.

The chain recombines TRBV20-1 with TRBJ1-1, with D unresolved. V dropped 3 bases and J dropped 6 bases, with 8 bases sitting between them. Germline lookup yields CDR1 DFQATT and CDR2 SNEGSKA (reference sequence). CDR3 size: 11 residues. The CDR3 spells CSARVLAEAFF. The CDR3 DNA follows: TGCAGTGCTAGGGTATTGGCTGAAGCTTTCTTT.

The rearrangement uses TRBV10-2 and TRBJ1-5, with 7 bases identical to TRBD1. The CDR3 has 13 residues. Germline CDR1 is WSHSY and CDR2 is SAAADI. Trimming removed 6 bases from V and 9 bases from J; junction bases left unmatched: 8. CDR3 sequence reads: CASSPTGYRPQHF. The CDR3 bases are TGCGCCAGCAGCCCGACAGGGTATCGGCCCCAGCATTTT.

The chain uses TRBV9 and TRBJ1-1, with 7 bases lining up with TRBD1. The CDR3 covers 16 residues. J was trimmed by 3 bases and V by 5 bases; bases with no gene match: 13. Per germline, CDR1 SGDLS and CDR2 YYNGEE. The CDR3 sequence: CASRGFAGGSDTEAFF. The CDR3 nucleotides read TGTGCCAGCAGGGGATTCGCAGGGGGAAGTGACACTGAAGCTTTCTTT.

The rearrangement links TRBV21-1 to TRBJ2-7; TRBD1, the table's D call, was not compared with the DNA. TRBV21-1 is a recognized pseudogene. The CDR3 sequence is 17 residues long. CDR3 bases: TGTGCCAGCAGCAAAGCCCGAACCGGGACAACCGACTACGAGCAGTACTTC. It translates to CASSKARTGTTDYEQYF.

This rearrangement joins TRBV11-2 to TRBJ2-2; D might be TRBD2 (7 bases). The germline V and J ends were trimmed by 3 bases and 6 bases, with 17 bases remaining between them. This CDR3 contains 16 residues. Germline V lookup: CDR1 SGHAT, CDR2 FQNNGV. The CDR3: CASSFLVLGGAGELFF. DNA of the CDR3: TGTGCCAGCAGCTTTCTTGTGCTAGGGGGGGCCGGGGAGCTGTTTTTT.

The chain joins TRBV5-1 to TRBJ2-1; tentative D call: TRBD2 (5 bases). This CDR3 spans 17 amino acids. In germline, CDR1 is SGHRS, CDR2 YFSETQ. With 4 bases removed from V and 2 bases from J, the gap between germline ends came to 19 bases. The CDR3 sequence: CASSPGFIRGTYNEQFF. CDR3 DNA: TGCGCCAGCAGCCCCGGATTTATACGGGGAACCTACAATGAGCAGTTCTTC.

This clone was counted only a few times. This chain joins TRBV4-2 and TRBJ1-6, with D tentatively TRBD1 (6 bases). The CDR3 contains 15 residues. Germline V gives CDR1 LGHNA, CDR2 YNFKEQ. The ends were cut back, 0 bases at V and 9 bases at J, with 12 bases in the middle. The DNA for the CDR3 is TGTGCCAGCAGCCAAGAGAACAGGGCAGCTTCACCCCTCCACTTT. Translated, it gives CASSQENRAASPLHF.

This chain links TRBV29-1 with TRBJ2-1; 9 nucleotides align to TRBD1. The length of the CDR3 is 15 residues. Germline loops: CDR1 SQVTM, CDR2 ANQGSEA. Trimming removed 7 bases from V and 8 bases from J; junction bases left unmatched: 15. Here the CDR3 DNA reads TGCAGCGCCACCATGTACAGGGGGCCTACGGATGAGCAGTTCTTC. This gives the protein CSATMYRGPTDEQFF.

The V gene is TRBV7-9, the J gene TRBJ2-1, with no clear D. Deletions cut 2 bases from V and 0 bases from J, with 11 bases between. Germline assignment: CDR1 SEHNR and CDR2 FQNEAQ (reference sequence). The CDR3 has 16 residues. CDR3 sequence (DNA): TGTGCCAGCAGCTTACGTCCCGAGGCCTCCTACAATGAGCAGTTCTTC. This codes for CASSLRPEASYNEQFF.

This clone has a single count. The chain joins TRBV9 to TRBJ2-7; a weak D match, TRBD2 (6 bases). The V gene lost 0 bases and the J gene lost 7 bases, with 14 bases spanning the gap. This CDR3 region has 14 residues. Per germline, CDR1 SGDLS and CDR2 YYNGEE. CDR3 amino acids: CASSVGGGVEEQYF. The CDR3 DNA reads TGTGCCAGCAGCGTAGGGGGCGGGGTCGAAGAGCAGTACTTC.

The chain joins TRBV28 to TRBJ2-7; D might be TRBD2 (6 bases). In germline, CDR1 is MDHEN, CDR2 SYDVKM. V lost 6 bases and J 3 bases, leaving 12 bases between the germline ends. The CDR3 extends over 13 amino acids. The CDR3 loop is CASRTSGRYEQYF. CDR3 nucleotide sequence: TGTGCCAGCAGAACCAGCGGGCGCTACGAGCAGTACTTC.

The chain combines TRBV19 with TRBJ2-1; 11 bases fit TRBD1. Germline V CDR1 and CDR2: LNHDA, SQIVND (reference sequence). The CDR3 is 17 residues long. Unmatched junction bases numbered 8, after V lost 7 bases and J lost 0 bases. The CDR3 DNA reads TGTGCCAGTACCGACGGGACAGGGGGATCCTCCTACAATGAGCAGTTCTTC. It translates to CASTDGTGGSSYNEQFF. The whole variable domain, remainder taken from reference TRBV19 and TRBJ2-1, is DGGITQSPKYLFRKEGQNVTLSCEQNLNHDAMYWYRQDPGQGLRLIYYSQIVNDFQKGDIAEGYSVSREKKESFPLTVTSAQKNPTAFYLCASTDGTGGSSYNEQFFGPGTRLTVL.

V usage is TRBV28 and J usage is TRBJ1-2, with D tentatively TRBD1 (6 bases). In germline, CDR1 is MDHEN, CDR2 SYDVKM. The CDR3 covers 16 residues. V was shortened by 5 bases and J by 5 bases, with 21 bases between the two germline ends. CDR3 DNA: TGTGCCAGCAGTCCACACTCAGGGGTGTCTAGTTATGGCTACACCTTC. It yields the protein CASSPHSGVSSYGYTF.